This TCR beta chain emerged from a study of tumor-infiltrating lymphocytes in primary liver carcinoma. At the level of the study: Subjects consisted of male and female patients aged 30 to 69 years. Samples returned roughly 3.5 to 8 million productive TCRbeta reads, a yield that was similar across tissue types.

The CDR3 is 16 amino acids. Trimming left V 5 bases short and J 0 bases short, with 11 bases between. The germline CDR1 and CDR2 sequences are MNHEY and SVGAGI. TCR beta cDNA came from roughly 550 ng total RNA, primed with a constant-region primer. A slightly modified ARM-PCR protocol with three nested multiplex PCR rounds produced these TCR beta libraries. The study ran its first two PCR rounds for roughly 9 cycles each, using TRBV1-TRBV30 forward primers and a C-beta reverse primer. Each CDR3 protein is one row after TCRdb ran MiXCR on the multiplex PCR reads. Of about 320,000 distinct CDR3 sequences in the sample, around three fifths were seen once. The study extracted blood RNA from unsorted whole blood and also extracted germline DNA. As regards this clonotype: The missing conserved phenylalanine or tryptophan at the end of this CDR3 makes a read error likely.

This clonotype originated in a woman aged 25 to 45 with primary liver carcinoma and hepatitis B virus infection. Sequencing was performed on peripheral blood. This chain links TRBV6-5 with TRBJ1-6; no clear D gene. In DNA form, the CDR3 reads TGTGCCAGCAGTCCGGACGGGAGCTCCTATAATTCACCCCTCCACTTA. Translating it yields CASSPDGSSYNSPLHL.